This T cell receptor (beta chain) was sequenced for a study of PD-1 blockade in mismatch repair-deficient tumors. TCRdb keeps only in-frame clones here, not all; method: immunoSEQ multiplex PCR. The sample lists some 100,000 clones, over 75% seen once, with 6.3% in the top ten. Germline CDR1 SNHLY, CDR2 FYNNEI. CDR3 size: 14 residues. V gave up 4 bases and J gave up 9 bases; unmatched junction bases: 7. The input for sequencing was peripheral blood, taken approximately 35 weeks after starting pembrolizumab. This receptor was obtained from an adult with mismatch repair-deficient cancer. The rearrangement links TRBV2 to TRBJ1-5; TRBD1 matches 9 bases. CDR3 protein: CASSGTGDLGPQHF. Written as DNA, the CDR3 is TGTGCCAGCAGTGGGACAGGGGACCTTGGGCCCCAGCATTTT.